This TCR beta chain was profiled in a study of long-term antiretroviral therapy in people with HIV. Study observations and caveats: Documentation of ART adherence, viral resistance or therapy changes was absent.

This clone was observed a few times. What it binds is not known. Cryopreserved PBMC numbered 1-10 million per sample before DNA extraction. Between the trimmed V and J ends, which lost 2 bases and 10 bases, there was a span of 20 bases. Per germline, CDR1 MNHEY and CDR2 SMNVEV (reference sequence). This CDR3 contains 16 residues. The immunoSEQ assay was v3.0, run at survey level. Produced via immunoSEQ multiplex PCR; TCRdb's table is partial and in-frame only. In the table there are roughly 20,000 clones, roughly 86% of which are singletons. The sample was unsorted PBMCs, taken 0.5 years after starting antiretroviral therapy. The TCR was taken from a man aged 35 to 55 with HIV. This chain joins TRBV27 and TRBJ1-4; no clear D gene. CDR3 sequence: CASSLLPGSSGGKLFF. The CDR3 bases are TGTGCCAGCAGTTTACTCCCGGGGTCAAGCGGCGGAAAACTGTTTTTT.